A single sample gave rise to the 27 T cell receptor beta chains below, sequenced in a study of beta chain features in type 1 diabetes. Antigen specificity for these receptors is unknown. Study-level findings and limits: People with Type 1 diabetes carried modestly yet significantly shorter TCRB CDR3s in all four CD4+ subsets.

What was sequenced were expressed TCRB transcripts, since all of the isolated RNA had been reverse transcribed. Method: immunoSEQ multiplex PCR; TCRdb's copy keeps in-frame clones and lacks some. The table lists approximately 250,000 clones, around 16% of them singletons, with 0.065% to 0.1% in the top ten. Sample: naive CD4+ T cells from blood. These receptors were obtained from a man aged 30 to 45 with type 1 diabetes.

The rearrangement links TRBV30 to TRBJ2-7; 10 nucleotides align to TRBD2. The CDR3 has 14 residues. Germline V gives CDR1 GTSNPN, CDR2 SVGIG (reference sequence). V gave up 5 bases and J gave up 2 bases; unmatched junction bases: 6. CDR3 DNA sequence: TGTGCCTGGTCCTGGACTAGCGGTACCTACGAGCAGTACTTC. Encoded protein: CAWSWTSGTYEQYF.

This clone came up a few times. J is TRBJ2-1 and V is TRBV9; 7 bases agree with TRBD2. The CDR3 is 16 residues long. Germline V gene data show CDR1 as SGDLS and CDR2 as YYNGEE. Trimming removed 3 bases from V and 0 bases from J; junction bases left unmatched: 6. The CDR3 spells CASSGSSGSSYNEQFF. The CDR3 DNA is TGTGCCAGCAGCGGATCTAGCGGTAGCTCCTACAATGAGCAGTTCTTC.

The sample holds a few counts of this clone. The V and J genes are TRBV9 and TRBJ2-1; TRBD2 matches at 9 bases. The germline gives CDR1 SGDLS, CDR2 YYNGEE. With V trimmed by 0 bases and J by 6 bases, 4 bases remained unmatched. The CDR3 covers 15 residues. CDR3 protein: CASSVGGLAVNEQFF. CDR3 sequence (DNA): TGTGCCAGCAGCGTAGGGGGACTAGCTGTCAATGAGCAGTTCTTC.

The chain couples TRBV7-8 to TRBJ2-3; D might be TRBD1 or TRBD2, each matching 6 bases. The germline V and J ends were trimmed by 0 bases and 1 base, with 14 bases remaining between them. Germline CDR1 is SGHVS and CDR2 is FQNEAQ. There are 17 residues in the CDR3. The CDR3 is CASSLAWRGKGTDTQYF. The DNA for the CDR3 is TGTGCCAGCAGCTTAGCGTGGAGGGGGAAGGGCACAGATACGCAGTATTTT.

This clone turned up a few times. This chain links TRBV15 with TRBJ2-4; 7 bases agree with TRBD1. Trimming at V came to 0 bases and at J to 0 bases, leaving 5 bases not matched to a gene. CDR3 length equals 17 residues. Germline lookup yields CDR1 LNHNV and CDR2 YYDKDF (reference sequence). CDR3 nucleotide sequence: TGTGCCACCAGCAGAGATCGGGACAGACTAGCCAAAAACATTCAGTACTTC. This encodes CATSRDRDRLAKNIQYF.

The gene calls are TRBV4-3 and TRBJ2-2; D unclear. The CDR3 spans 14 residues. The germline CDR1 and CDR2 sequences are LGHNA and YSLEER. The V end was cut by 0 bases, the J end by 4 bases, with 6 bases between. In DNA, the CDR3 is TGCGCCAGCAGCCAAGATTGGCGCACCGGGGAGCTGTTTTTT. Translation: CASSQDWRTGELFF.

The V and J genes are TRBV27 and TRBJ2-7; 9 nucleotides match TRBD1. Germline-derived CDR1 and CDR2 are MNHEY and SMNVEV (reference sequence). The ends lost 7 bases at V and 4 bases at J; junction bases unmatched: 11. The CDR3 is 15 residues long. The CDR3 loop is CASTRRQGVSYEQYF. As DNA, the CDR3 is TGTGCCAGCACCCGAAGACAGGGGGTGTCATACGAGCAGTACTTC.

This clone was seen a handful of times. The rearrangement links TRBV6-6 to TRBJ1-1; D remains unclear. This CDR3 is built from 14 residues. The V end was cut by 0 bases, the J end by 0 bases, with 5 bases between. The V gene's germline CDR1 is MNHNY and CDR2 SVGAGI (reference sequence). This CDR3 reads CASSYSQVNTEAFF. The DNA for the CDR3 is TGTGCCAGCAGTTACTCTCAGGTGAACACTGAAGCTTTCTTT.

This clone was observed a handful of times. The chain joins TRBV5-4 to TRBJ2-1; possibly TRBD2 for D (6 bases). This CDR3 is 16 amino acids long. V lost 0 bases and J lost 0, with 10 bases in between. Germline loops: CDR1 SGHNT, CDR2 YYREEE (reference sequence). As DNA, the CDR3 is TGTGCCAGCAGCTTGGTGGCGGGAAGCTCCTACAATGAGCAGTTCTTC. Its protein product is CASSLVAGSSYNEQFF.

The J gene is TRBJ1-5, the V gene TRBV9, with D maybe TRBD1 (5 bases). The CDR3 is made up of 13 amino acids. CDR1 and CDR2 from the germline V gene are SGDLS and YYNGEE. The V end was cut by 7 bases, the J end by 1 base, with 9 bases between. CDR3 DNA sequence: TGTGCCAGCGCTAGGGACAGCAATCAGCCCCAGCATTTT. Its protein product is CASARDSNQPQHF.

The chain carries TRBV28 and TRBJ2-3; perhaps TRBD1 as D (5 bases). This CDR3 has 14 amino acids. Germline CDR1 and CDR2: MDHEN and SYDVKM. V dropped 8 bases and J dropped 4 bases, with 16 bases sitting between them. The CDR3 sequence is CASAGPGNPDTQYF. The CDR3 region has the DNA TGTGCCAGCGCAGGGCCCGGAAACCCAGATACGCAGTATTTT.

This clone was seen more than once but under ten times. The chain combines TRBV29-1 with TRBJ1-1; unclear D gene. CDR1 and CDR2 from the germline V gene are SQVTM and ANQGSEA. V lost 0 bases and J lost 1, with 9 bases in between. The CDR3 is made up of 14 amino acids. CDR3 in amino acids: CSVEERYGNTEAFF. In DNA form, the CDR3 reads TGCAGCGTTGAAGAAAGGTACGGGAACACTGAAGCTTTCTTT. Full variable domain (rest looked up from reference TRBV29-1 and TRBJ1-1): SAVISQKPSRDICQRGTSLTIQCQVDSQVTMMFWYRQQPGQSLTLIATANQGSEATYESGFVIDKFPISRPNLTFSTLTVSNMSPEDSSIYLCSVEERYGNTEAFFGQGTRLTVV.

V gene TRBV29-1 combines with J gene TRBJ1-2, with unresolved D. V was trimmed by 2 bases and J by 0 bases, leaving 7 bases between them. The CDR3 consists of 13 residues. CDR1 is SQVTM and CDR2 is ANQGSEA in the germline V gene. CDR3 region: CSVEIRSNYGYTF. CDR3 sequence (DNA): TGCAGCGTTGAAATCAGGTCTAACTATGGCTACACCTTC.

V usage is TRBV28 and J usage is TRBJ2-1, with D possibly TRBD2 on 5 matching bases. The CDR3 has 12 amino acids. Germline V lookup: CDR1 MDHEN, CDR2 SYDVKM. V was pared by 6 bases and J by 8 bases, with 11 bases between. CDR3 in DNA: TGTGCCAGCAGCTACGGGGTCGATGAGCAGTTCTTC. This sequence encodes CASSYGVDEQFF.

The chain links TRBV21-1 to TRBJ2-4; TRBD1 is the table's D call and was not checked against the DNA. TRBV21-1 is a pseudogene locus. The CDR3 extends over 18 amino acids. CDR3 residues: CASSLRGTDDLAKNIQYF. In nucleotides, the CDR3 is TGTGCCAGCAGCTTACGGGGGACAGACGATCTAGCCAAAAACATTCAGTACTTC.

This clone was detected a few times. CDR3 residues: CASSVEGTNYGYTF. The CDR3 DNA is TGTGCCAGCAGTGTAGAGGGAACGAACTATGGCTACACCTTC. The chain carries TRBV6-4 and TRBJ1-2; no clear D gene. The V and J ends lost 4 bases and 2 bases respectively, with 11 bases between them. The germline gives CDR1 MRHNA, CDR2 SNTAGT. This CDR3 has 14 residues.

Comment on this clone: The same CDR3 is also encoded by other DNA sequences in this sample. The chain has TRBV12-5 and TRBJ2-3; D gene ambiguous. CDR1 and CDR2 (germline): LGHNT, FRNRAP. V lost 9 bases to trimming and J lost 0 bases, with 4 bases between them. The CDR3 consists of 11 residues. CDR3 region: CASGSTDTQYF. The CDR3 DNA reads TGTGCTAGCGGGAGCACAGATACGCAGTATTTT.

V gene TRBV4-3 combines with J gene TRBJ1-2; D uncertain. Germline V gene data show CDR1 as LGHNA and CDR2 as YSLEER. CDR3 length: 12 amino acids. V lost 3 bases and J 6 bases, leaving 8 bases between the germline ends. The CDR3 bases are TGCGCCAGCAGCCAGCCGCCCGATGGCTACACCTTC. Its protein is CASSQPPDGYTF.

This chain links TRBV9 with TRBJ2-5; the D call may be TRBD1 or TRBD2 (5 bases each). Germline values: CDR1 SGDLS, CDR2 YYNGEE. The CDR3 is 15 residues long. V lost 0 bases, J lost 3 bases, and 12 bases lay in between. Here the CDR3 DNA reads TGTGCCAGCAGCGTAGCCGGGACGTCCGAAGAGACCCAGTACTTC. Amino acid sequence: CASSVAGTSEETQYF.

This chain connects TRBV7-2 to TRBJ2-7; no clear D. The V and J ends lost 5 bases and 5 bases respectively, with 7 bases between them. Germline-derived CDR1 and CDR2 are SGHTA and FQGNSA. CDR3 length equals 11 residues. For the CDR3, the DNA is TGTGCCAGCAGCCCGGACCACGAGCAGTACTTC. Translating gives CASSPDHEQYF.

The V call is TRBV30, the J call TRBJ1-5; the D gene is possibly TRBD1 (5 bases). The CDR3 has 13 residues. Looked up from germline, CDR1 is GTSNPN and CDR2 is SVGIG (reference sequence). V was trimmed by 8 bases and J by 4 bases, leaving 15 bases between them. In DNA, the CDR3 is TGTGCCGGGGGATGGAGCCCGAATCAGCCCCAGCATTTT. Translating gives CAGGWSPNQPQHF.

This clone has more than one count but fewer than ten. The V and J genes are TRBV7-2 and TRBJ2-5; either TRBD1 or TRBD2 may supply D (5 bases each). Trimming shortened V by 2 bases and J by 5 bases, and 12 bases separated the two germline ends. This CDR3 has 14 amino acids. Per germline, CDR1 SGHTA and CDR2 FQGNSA. CDR3 bases: TGTGCCAGCAGCTTAATGGGACCGGGGGAGACCCAGTACTTC. This encodes CASSLMGPGETQYF.

The rearrangement joins TRBV7-2 to TRBJ1-5; possible D gene TRBD1, 6 bases. Germline values: CDR1 SGHTA, CDR2 FQGNSA. V shed 5 bases and J shed 0 bases, with 11 bases lying between them. The CDR3 has 15 residues. The CDR3 protein is CASSPPGASNQPQHF. As DNA, the CDR3 is TGTGCCAGCAGCCCGCCGGGGGCTAGCAATCAGCCCCAGCATTTT.

V and J are TRBV29-1 and TRBJ1-1; possibly TRBD1 for D (5 bases). Trimming left V 5 bases short and J 5 bases short, with 18 bases between. This CDR3 spans 14 amino acids. CDR1 is SQVTM and CDR2 is ANQGSEA in the germline V gene. The CDR3: CSVSRNRLGTEAFF. In DNA, the CDR3 is TGCAGCGTTTCGCGGAACAGGCTGGGGACTGAAGCTTTCTTT.

The rearrangement joins TRBV15 to TRBJ2-1; 16 nucleotides agree with TRBD2. The CDR3 extends over 15 amino acids. V gave up 5 bases and J gave up 10 bases; unmatched junction bases: 5. Germline V gene data show CDR1 as LNHNV and CDR2 as YYDKDF (reference sequence). The CDR3 coding sequence is TGTGCCACCAGCGGGACTAGCGGGAGGGCCCTAGAGCAGTTCTTC. Protein sequence: CATSGTSGRALEQFF.

V is TRBV5-1 and J is TRBJ2-1; unclear D gene. Trimming took 4 bases from V and 10 from J, leaving 12 bases between them. Germline V CDR1 and CDR2: SGHRS, YFSETQ. CDR3 length: 12 residues. In DNA form, the CDR3 reads TGCGCCAGCAGCATCAATTCAGACGAGCAGTTCTTC. It yields the protein CASSINSDEQFF.

The chain uses TRBV9 and TRBJ2-7; D uncertain. Germline V gene lookup returns CDR1 SGDLS and CDR2 YYNGEE. The V end was cut by 0 bases, the J end by 0 bases, with 7 bases between. The length of the CDR3 is 14 residues. The CDR3 sequence: CASSVASTSYEQYF. CDR3 in DNA: TGTGCCAGCAGCGTAGCCAGCACCTCCTACGAGCAGTACTTC.